This TCR beta chain is from a study of cytomegalovirus exposure and HLA in healthy donors. The CDR3 length is 12 residues. Between the trimmed V and J ends, which lost 7 bases and 4 bases, there was a span of 11 bases. Germline lookup yields CDR1 SGDLS and CDR2 YYNGEE. The primer mix had 60 Vbeta and 13 Jbeta primers. Some clones are missing from TCRdb's copy, which holds only in-frame ones; the method was immunoSEQ multiplex PCR. In the table there are about 170,000 clones, about 79% of which are singletons. Source material: PBMCs. The chain uses TRBV9 and TRBJ1-2; possibly TRBD1 for D (5 bases). The sequence was obtained from a female donor in good health and CMV-seronegative. CDR3 DNA: TGTGCCAGCTCTTTTCAGGGCTATGGCTACACCTTC. As protein: CASSFQGYGYTF.